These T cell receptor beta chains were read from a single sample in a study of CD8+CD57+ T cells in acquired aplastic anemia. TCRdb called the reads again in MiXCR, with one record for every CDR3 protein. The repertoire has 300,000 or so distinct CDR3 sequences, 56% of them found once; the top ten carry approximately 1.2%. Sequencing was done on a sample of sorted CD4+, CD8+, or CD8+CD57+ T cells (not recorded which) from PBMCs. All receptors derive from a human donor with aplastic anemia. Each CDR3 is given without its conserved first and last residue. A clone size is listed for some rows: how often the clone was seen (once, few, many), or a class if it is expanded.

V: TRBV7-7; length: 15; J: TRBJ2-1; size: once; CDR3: ASSLATGTGPNNEQF
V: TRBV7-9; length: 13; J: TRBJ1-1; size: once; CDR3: ASSLLEGRNTEAF
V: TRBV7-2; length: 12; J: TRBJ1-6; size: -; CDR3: ASSSGVGNSPLH
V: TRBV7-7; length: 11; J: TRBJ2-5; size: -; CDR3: ASSLLGSKTQY
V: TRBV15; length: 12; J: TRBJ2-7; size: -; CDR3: ATSRAASSYEQY
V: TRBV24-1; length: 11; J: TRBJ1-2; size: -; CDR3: ATSPRTGSGYT
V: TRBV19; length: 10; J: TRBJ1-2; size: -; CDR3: ASSPRHYGYT
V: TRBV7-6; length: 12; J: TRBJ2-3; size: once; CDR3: ASSSRTSTDTQY
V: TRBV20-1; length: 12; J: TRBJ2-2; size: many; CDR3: SARVAGGTGELF
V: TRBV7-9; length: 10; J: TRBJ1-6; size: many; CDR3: ASSWVEGPLH
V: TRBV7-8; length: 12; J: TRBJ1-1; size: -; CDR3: ARSLVGANTEAF
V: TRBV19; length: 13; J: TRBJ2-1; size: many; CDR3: ASSPAGTSYNEQF
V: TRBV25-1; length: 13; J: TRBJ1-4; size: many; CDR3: ASSETRGPSEKLF
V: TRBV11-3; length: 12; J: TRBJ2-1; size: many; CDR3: ASSLGRGANEQF
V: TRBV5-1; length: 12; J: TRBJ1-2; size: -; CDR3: ASSPTTGNYGYT
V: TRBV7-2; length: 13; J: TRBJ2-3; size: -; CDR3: ASSLFRGITDTQY
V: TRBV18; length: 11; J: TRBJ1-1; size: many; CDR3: ASSPPGNTEAF
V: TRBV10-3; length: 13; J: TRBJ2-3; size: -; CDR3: AISESEEPTDTQY
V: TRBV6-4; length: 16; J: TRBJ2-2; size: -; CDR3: ASSDSETSGYHTGELF
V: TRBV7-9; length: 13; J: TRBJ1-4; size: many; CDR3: ASSRNREKNEKLF
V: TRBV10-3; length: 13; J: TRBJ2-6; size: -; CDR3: ASSQGISGANVLT
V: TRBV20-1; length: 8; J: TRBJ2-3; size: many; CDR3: SAGEDTQY
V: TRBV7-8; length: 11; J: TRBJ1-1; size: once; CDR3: ASSLGGRTEAF
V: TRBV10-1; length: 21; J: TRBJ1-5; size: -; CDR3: ASSGKYGVRLCGAINGNQPQH
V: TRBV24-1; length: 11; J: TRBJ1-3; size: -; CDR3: ATSDGPGNTIY
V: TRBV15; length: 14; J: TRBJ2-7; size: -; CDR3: ATSREGGGASLEQY
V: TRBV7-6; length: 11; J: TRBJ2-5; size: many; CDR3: ASSLGPQKTQY
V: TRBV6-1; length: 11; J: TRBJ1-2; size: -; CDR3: ASSATVNYGYT
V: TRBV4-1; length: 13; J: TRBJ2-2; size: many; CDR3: ASSQRYGQTGELF
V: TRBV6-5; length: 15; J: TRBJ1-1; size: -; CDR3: ASSSQATGVRGTEAF
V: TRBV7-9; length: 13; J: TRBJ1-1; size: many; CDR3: ASSLEPSQNTEAF
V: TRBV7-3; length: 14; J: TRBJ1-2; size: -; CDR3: ASSLGLSGGNYGYT
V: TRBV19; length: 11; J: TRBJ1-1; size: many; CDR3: ASSPYESTEAF
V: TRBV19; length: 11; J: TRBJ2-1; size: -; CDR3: ASSRRGYNEQF
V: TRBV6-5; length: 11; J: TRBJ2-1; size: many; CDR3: AARTSGGNEQF
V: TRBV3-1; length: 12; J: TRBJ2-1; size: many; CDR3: ASSRGTIYNEQF
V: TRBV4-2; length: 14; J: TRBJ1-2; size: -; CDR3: ASSPAGQGYNYGYT
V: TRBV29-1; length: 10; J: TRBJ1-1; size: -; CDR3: SVARQGAEAF